This is a list of T cell receptor beta chains from one sample in a study of T cell repertoires in cytomegalovirus infection. TCRdb reprocessed the reads with MiXCR, giving one entry per CDR3 protein. The table includes around 550,000 distinct CDR3 sequences, about 26% detected once. The sample taken for sequencing was PBMCs. The receptors shown here come from a human donor in good health (CMV status not recorded). Some clones in this sample may be carry-over from other donors' samples. CDR3s include the opening cysteine and the closing phenylalanine or tryptophan. The D gene is left open where the match is weak. Size values are once, few and many counts, or a class for expanded clones, and some rows have none.

j_gene | d_gene | abundance | v_gene | CDR3nt | CDR3aa
TRBJ2-1 | . | many | TRBV7-9 | TGTGCCAGCAGCCAGTCGGATGAGCAGTTCTTC | CASSQSDEQFF
TRBJ2-6 | . | few | TRBV11-3 | TGTGCCAGCAGCCCGGACCCTGGGGCCAACGTCCTGACTTTC | CASSPDPGANVLTF
TRBJ1-1 | TRBD1 | many | TRBV7-2 | TGTGCCAGCAGCCTACTGACAGGGTACACTGAAGCTTTCTTT | CASSLLTGYTEAFF
TRBJ2-2 | TRBD2 | . | TRBV24-1 | TGTGCCACCAGTGATCCAACTAGCGGGGGAAACACCGGGGAGCTGTTTTTT | CATSDPTSGGNTGELFF
TRBJ1-1 | . | . | TRBV10-3 | TGTGCCATCGGGAGGCAGGGTGCCACTGAAGCTTTCTTT | CAIGRQGATEAFF
TRBJ1-4 | . | . | TRBV20-1 | TGCAGTGCGAGGACATTTGTAGATGAAAAACTGTTTTTT | CSARTFVDEKLFF
TRBJ2-6 | . | many | TRBV7-2 | TGTGCCAGCAGCGTAAGGGAACCGGGTCGTAGCTCTGGGGCCAACGTCCTGACTTTC | CASSVREPGRSSGANVLTF
TRBJ2-6 | . | . | TRBV2 | TGTGCCAGCCTCCCGGGACAAGGTCGCTCTGGGGCCAACATCCTGACTTTC | CASLPGQGRSGANILTF
TRBJ1-5 | . | once | TRBV18 | TGTGCCAGCTCAACAGGGACATCTAATCAGCCCCAGCATTTT | CASSTGTSNQPQHF
TRBJ1-1 | . | . | TRBV19 | TGTGCCAGTAGTATTAGGGGGTTGGGAGCTGAAGCTTTCTTT | CASSIRGLGAEAFF
TRBJ2-1 | . | many | TRBV12-3/TRBV12-4 | TGTGCCAGCACCACTACAGGGTTGTCCTACAATGAGCAGTTCTTC | CASTTTGLSYNEQFF
TRBJ1-5 | TRBD1 | . | TRBV3-1 | TGTGCCAGCAGCCAAGCGGCAGGGGGTAGCAATCAGCCCCAGCATTTT | CASSQAAGGSNQPQHF
TRBJ1-5 | TRBD1 | many | TRBV7-2 | TGTGCCAGCAGCTTAGGGCCGACAGGGAGTCAGCCCCAGCATTTT | CASSLGPTGSQPQHF
TRBJ1-5 | . | many | TRBV7-2 | TGTGCCAGCAGCCCGAGGGGGGGGCATCAGCCCCAGCATTTT | CASSPRGGHQPQHF
TRBJ2-5 | . | many | TRBV7-2 | TGTGCCAGCAGCCCCAGGGCGTACCAAGAGACCCAGTACTTC | CASSPRAYQETQYF
TRBJ2-3 | . | many | TRBV28 | TGTGCCAGCAGTCCCCCGGGGGGCACAGATACGCAGTATTTT | CASSPPGGTDTQYF
TRBJ2-5 | TRBD2 | many | TRBV7-2 | TGTGCCAGCAGCTTAGTAGCGTGGGGCGGGAGGGCCGAAGAGACCCAGTACTTC | CASSLVAWGGRAEETQYF
TRBJ2-1 | . | . | TRBV7-2 | TGTGCCAGCAGACAAGACCAAAAGCGGTTCTTC | CASRQDQKRFF
TRBJ2-2 | TRBD2 | few | TRBV27 | TGTGCCAGCAGTTCCCTACTAGCGGGAGAAGGAACCGGGGAGCTGTTTTTT | CASSSLLAGEGTGELFF
TRBJ1-4 | . | . | TRBV18 | TGTGCCAGCTCTCAACAGGAAATTGCAACTAATGAAAAACTGTTTTTT | CASSQQEIATNEKLFF
TRBJ1-2 | . | few | TRBV12-3/TRBV12-4 | TGTGCCAGCAGTTTTAAGCCAGACAACTATGGCTACACCTTC | CASSFKPDNYGYTF
TRBJ2-1 | . | . | TRBV7-2 | TGTGCCAGCAGCTTAGTGTATGAAGATGAGCAGTTCTTC | CASSLVYEDEQFF
TRBJ2-2 | TRBD2 | . | TRBV5-6 | TGTGCCAGCAGCCCCTCGCGGGAGTCCAACACCGGGGAGCTGTTTTTT | CASSPSRESNTGELFF
TRBJ2-3 | . | many | TRBV12-3/TRBV12-4 | TGTGCCAGCAGTTTCAGAGATACGCAGTATTTT | CASSFRDTQYF
TRBJ2-1 | TRBD2 | . | TRBV6-2/TRBV6-3 | TGTGCCAGCAGTTACTCGATGAACGAAGCGGGGCGAAGCTCCTACAATGAGCAGTTCTTC | CASSYSMNEAGRSSYNEQFF
TRBJ2-5 | . | . | TRBV18 | TGTGCCAGCTCACCCCAAGGACTTGACCAGTACTTC | CASSPQGLDQYF
TRBJ1-4 | . | many | TRBV11-2 | TGTGCCAGCAGGGTAACCAGAAGTCGGACAGTTAATGAAAAACTGTTTTTT | CASRVTRSRTVNEKLFF
TRBJ2-5 | . | . | TRBV12-3/TRBV12-4 | TGTGCCAGCAGGTTCCACGGCGCGGAGACCCAGTACTTC | CASRFHGAETQYF
TRBJ2-7 | TRBD2 | . | TRBV7-9 | TGTGCCAGCAGCTTAGAGGCGGGACGGCTAGCGGGAGCCGAGCAGTACTTC | CASSLEAGRLAGAEQYF
TRBJ2-7 | . | . | TRBV19 | TGTGCCAGTAGTATAGCGGGACCCACCTACGAGCAGTACTTC | CASSIAGPTYEQYF
TRBJ1-1 | . | . | TRBV12-3/TRBV12-4 | TGTGCCAGCAGCCGGAGCGAGATGGCTTTCTTT | CASSRSEMAFF
TRBJ1-3 | TRBD1 | many | TRBV7-6 | TGTGCCAGCAGCCAGGCAGACAGGGCTGGAAACACCATATATTTT | CASSQADRAGNTIYF
TRBJ2-5 | TRBD1 | . | TRBV27 | TGTGCCAGCAGTCCCCGGGACAGGGGTTGGTTGGAGACCCGGTACTTC | CASSPRDRGWLETRYF
TRBJ2-1 | . | once | TRBV6-2/TRBV6-3 | TGTGCCAGCAACCTCCGGGATCCCACCCCCCATGAGCAGTTCTTC | CASNLRDPTPHEQFF
TRBJ1-1 | . | . | TRBV11-3 | TGTGCCAGCAGCTTTGGGAGGTCTGAAGCTTTCTTT | CASSFGRSEAFF
TRBJ1-2 | . | . | TRBV27 | TGTGCCAGCAGTTTATCGTATTCATTAGTTGGGGGCAGTAACTATGGCTACACCTTC | CASSLSYSLVGGSNYGYTF
TRBJ1-1 | . | many | TRBV7-8 | TGTGCCAGCAGCTTAGGTTTAGGCACTGAAGCTTTCTTT | CASSLGLGTEAFF
TRBJ1-4 | . | . | TRBV7-6 | TGTGCCAGCAGCAAGGGAACAGCTTATGAGGATGAAAAACTGTTTTTT | CASSKGTAYEDEKLFF
TRBJ2-5 | . | . | TRBV7-6 | TGTGCCAGCAGCTGGGTACAGGTGACTAAGAAGACCCAGTACTTC | CASSWVQVTKKTQYF
TRBJ1-4 | . | many | TRBV7-2 | TGTGCCAGCACCGGGGGGGAAAAACTGTTTTTT | CASTGGEKLFF
TRBJ1-1 | TRBD1 | . | TRBV6-2/TRBV6-3 | TGTGCCAGCAGTTTCTCCGACAGGGTTGGCACTGAAGCTTTCTTT | CASSFSDRVGTEAFF
TRBJ2-2 | TRBD1 | . | TRBV7-2 | TGTGCCAGCAGCTTACGACCGGGACAGGCTATCGGCACCGGGGAGCTGTTTTTT | CASSLRPGQAIGTGELFF
TRBJ2-4 | . | many | TRBV12-3/TRBV12-4 | TGTGCCAGCAGCGAGGGACTCCCCTACATTCAGTACTTC | CASSEGLPYIQYF
TRBJ2-7 | . | . | TRBV12-3/TRBV12-4 | TGTGCCAGCAGTTTAGCCCTGTTACGGGAGCAGTACTTC | CASSLALLREQYF
TRBJ2-2 | . | few | TRBV19 | TGTGCCAGTACCATAGGGCAGAACACCGGGGAGCTGTTTTTT | CASTIGQNTGELFF
TRBJ2-1 | TRBD2 | many | TRBV20-1 | TGCAGTGCTGGAACAGCAACCGGGACTAGCAATGAGCAGTTCTTC | CSAGTATGTSNEQFF
TRBJ2-5 | . | few | TRBV9 | TGTGCCAGCAGCGTAGGGTCAGCGGACCCGTGGGAGACCCAGTACTTC | CASSVGSADPWETQYF
TRBJ1-1 | . | few | TRBV7-9 | TGTGCCAGCAGCTATACAGGATCGAACACTGAAGCTTTCTTT | CASSYTGSNTEAFF
TRBJ1-2 | . | . | TRBV28 | TGTGCCAGCAGTTTATTAGGACGGACGCTTTATGGCTACACCTTC | CASSLLGRTLYGYTF
TRBJ2-1 | . | . | TRBV5-1 | TGCGCCAGCAGCTTGGATCCGGGGATTGTCAATGAGCAGTTCTTC | CASSLDPGIVNEQFF
TRBJ2-5 | TRBD2 | few | TRBV12-3/TRBV12-4 | TGTGCCAGCAGTCCAAGGAGCGGGAGGAAAGAGACCCAGTACTTC | CASSPRSGRKETQYF
TRBJ2-5 | TRBD1 | few | TRBV19 | TGTGCCAGTAACTTTGGACAGGGTGGGGAGACCCAGTACTTC | CASNFGQGGETQYF
TRBJ2-5 | . | . | TRBV7-9 | TGTGCCAGCACCGATGACTCCATCCAAGAGACCCAGTACTTC | CASTDDSIQETQYF
TRBJ1-3 | TRBD1 | . | TRBV5-1 | TGCGCCAGCAGCTTGGACAGGGGGCTAAACACCATATATTTT | CASSLDRGLNTIYF
TRBJ1-2 | TRBD1 | few | TRBV7-9 | TGTGCCAGCAGCATACCGGGACAGGGGTCTGATGGCTACACCTTC | CASSIPGQGSDGYTF
TRBJ2-1 | . | . | TRBV7-8 | TGTGCCAGCAGCTTAGCGCCCGGGAGTGGCAATGAGCAGTTCTTC | CASSLAPGSGNEQFF